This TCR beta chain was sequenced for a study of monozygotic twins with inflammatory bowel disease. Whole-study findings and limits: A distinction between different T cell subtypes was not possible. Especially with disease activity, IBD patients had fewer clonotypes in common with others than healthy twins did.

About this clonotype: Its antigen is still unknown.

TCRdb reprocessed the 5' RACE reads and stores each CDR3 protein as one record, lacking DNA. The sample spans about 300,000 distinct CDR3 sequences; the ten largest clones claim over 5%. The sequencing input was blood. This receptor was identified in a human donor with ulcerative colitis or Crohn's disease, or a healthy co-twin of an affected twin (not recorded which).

CDR3 sequence: CASSSPYGQKNIQYF. The rearrangement uses TRBV6-5 and TRBJ2-4. The CDR3 spans 15 residues. Germline V CDR1 and CDR2: MNHEY, SVGAGI.